Described below is a single TCR beta chain sequence and its context. How the authors handled the data: Reference gene primer amplification yielded estimated nucleated cell counts. Produced via immunoSEQ multiplex PCR; TCRdb's table is partial and in-frame only. Clonal size and the V and J genes are those of that table, whereas D and trimming came from the DNA. The table shows roughly 180,000 clones, with roughly 85% occurring only once. Trimming removed 0 bases from V and 9 bases from J; junction bases left unmatched: 4. Germline values: CDR1 SGHDN, CDR2 FVKESK. The CDR3 spans 15 residues. Grouping used clinical history reported by participants in a survey and questionnaire. The sample originates from a study of blood T cell repertoires in COVID-19. Overall study context: The United States, Italy and Spain were the sources of the acute and convalescent COVID-19 samples.

This TCR was sampled from a man in his sixties who had recovered from COVID-19. The V and J genes are TRBV14 and TRBJ2-1, with TRBD2 matching over 11 bases. Sequences were obtained from PBMCs or T cells enriched from blood (not recorded which). CDR3 residues: CASSQELAGVGEQFF. For the CDR3, the DNA is TGTGCCAGCAGCCAAGAACTAGCGGGGGTGGGTGAGCAGTTCTTC.